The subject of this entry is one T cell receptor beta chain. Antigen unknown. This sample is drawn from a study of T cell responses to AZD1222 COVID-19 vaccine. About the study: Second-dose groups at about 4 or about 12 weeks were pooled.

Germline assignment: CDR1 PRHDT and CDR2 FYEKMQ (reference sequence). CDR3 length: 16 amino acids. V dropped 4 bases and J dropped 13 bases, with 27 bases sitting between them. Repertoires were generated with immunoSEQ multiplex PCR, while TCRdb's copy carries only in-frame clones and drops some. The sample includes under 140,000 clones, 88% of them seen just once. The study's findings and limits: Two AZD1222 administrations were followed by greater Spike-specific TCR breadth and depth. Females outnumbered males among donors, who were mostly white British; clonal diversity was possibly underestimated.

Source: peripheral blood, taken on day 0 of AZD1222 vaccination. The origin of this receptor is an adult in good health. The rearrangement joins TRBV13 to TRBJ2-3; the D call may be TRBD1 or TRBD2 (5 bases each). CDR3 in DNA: TGTGCCAGCAGCTCAAGTCTCCGGGACCGTCAAATGCGGAAGTATTTT. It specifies CASSSSLRDRQMRKYF.